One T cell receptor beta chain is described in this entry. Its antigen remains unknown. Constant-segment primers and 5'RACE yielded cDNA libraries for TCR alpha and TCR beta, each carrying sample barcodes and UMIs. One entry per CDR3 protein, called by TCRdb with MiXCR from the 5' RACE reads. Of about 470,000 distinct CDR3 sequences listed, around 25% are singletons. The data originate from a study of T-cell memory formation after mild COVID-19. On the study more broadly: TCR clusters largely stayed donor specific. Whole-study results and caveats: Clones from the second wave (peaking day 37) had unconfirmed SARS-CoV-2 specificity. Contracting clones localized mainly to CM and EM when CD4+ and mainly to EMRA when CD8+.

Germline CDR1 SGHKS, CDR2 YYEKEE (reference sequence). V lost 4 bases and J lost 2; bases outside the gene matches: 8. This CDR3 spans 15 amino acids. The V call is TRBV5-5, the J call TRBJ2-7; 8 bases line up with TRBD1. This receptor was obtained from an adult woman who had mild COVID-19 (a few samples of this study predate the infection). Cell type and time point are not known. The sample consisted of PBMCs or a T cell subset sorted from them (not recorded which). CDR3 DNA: TGTGCCAGCAGCCCAGGACAGGGTTGGCCCTACGAGCAGTACTTC. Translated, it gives CASSPGQGWPYEQYF.